A selection of T cell receptor beta chains follows, all from one sample in a study of shared T cell receptors in the human thymus. TCRdb's copy holds only in-frame clones and misses some; the assay was immunoSEQ multiplex PCR. In the table there are roughly 560,000 clones, about 80% of which are singletons. These data were likewise used in another study, on human thymus T cells.

Material: thymocytes. These receptors were taken from a boy younger than two with a congenital heart defect. Both conserved end residues are part of each CDR3. D genes are given only for firm matches. Size is stated for part of the rows, as once, few or many counts, or as a class when the clone is expanded.

d_gene | j_gene | v_gene | abundance | CDR3aa | CDR3nt
TRBD2 | TRBJ2-3 | TRBV29-1 | - | CSVSYAGTTPPDTQYF | TGCAGCGTTTCATACGCCGGGACTACGCCCCCAGATACGCAGTATTTT
TRBD2 | TRBJ2-1 | TRBV9 | - | CASEWTSGTYNEQFF | TGTGCCAGCGAATGGACTAGCGGGACTTACAATGAGCAGTTCTTC
TRBD1 | TRBJ2-3 | TRBV6-5 | - | CASSPTGGMADTQYF | TGTGCCAGCAGCCCGACAGGGGGCATGGCAGATACGCAGTATTTT
- | TRBJ2-7 | TRBV5-1 | - | CASSSSDQGTYEQYF | TGCGCCAGCAGCTCGTCAGATCAGGGGACCTACGAGCAGTACTTC
TRBD1 | TRBJ2-5 | TRBV7-9 | - | CASSRGTAQETQYF | TGTGCCAGCAGCCGTGGGACAGCTCAAGAGACCCAGTACTTC
- | TRBJ2-1 | TRBV28 | - | CASSLWLTKYGTSDEQFF | TGTGCCAGCAGTTTATGGCTGACTAAATACGGAACCTCTGATGAGCAGTTCTTC
TRBD1 | TRBJ1-3 | TRBV19 | - | CASARTGVVNTIYF | TGTGCCAGTGCTCGGACAGGGGTGGTTAACACCATATATTTT
TRBD1 | TRBJ2-5 | TRBV5-6 | - | CASSRQGQETQYF | TGTGCCAGCAGCCGACAGGGGCAAGAGACCCAGTACTTC
TRBD2 | TRBJ2-2 | TRBV9 | - | CASSVQGLASGMNTGELFF | TGTGCCAGCAGCGTACAGGGCTTGGCTAGCGGGATGAACACCGGGGAGCTGTTTTTT
- | TRBJ1-1 | TRBV25-1 | - | CASSDGSRGGLIPEAFF | TGTGCCAGCAGCGACGGTTCGCGGGGGGGACTGATCCCTGAAGCTTTCTTT
TRBD2 | TRBJ2-7 | TRBV2 | - | CASRAIPGLAGKRSLHEQYF | TGTGCCAGCAGGGCAATTCCGGGACTAGCGGGTAAAAGGAGTCTCCACGAGCAGTACTTC
- | TRBJ1-3 | TRBV25-1 | - | CASSDGELSGNTIYF | TGTGCCAGCAGTGACGGGGAGCTCTCTGGAAACACCATATATTTT
TRBD1 | TRBJ1-1 | TRBV4-3 | - | CASSQDPRQGRNTEAFF | TGCGCCAGCAGCCAAGATCCTAGACAGGGAAGAAACACTGAAGCTTTCTTT
TRBD2 | TRBJ2-1 | TRBV2 | - | CASTNLAGSYNEQFF | TGTGCCAGCACTAACCTAGCGGGATCCTACAATGAGCAGTTCTTC
TRBD1 | TRBJ1-5 | TRBV19 | few | CASSIDPQGKPQHF | TGTGCCAGTAGTATAGATCCACAGGGGAAGCCCCAGCATTTT
TRBD1 | TRBJ1-4 | TRBV18 | few | CASSPRDRGEEKLFF | TGTGCCAGCTCACCACGGGACAGGGGAGAAGAAAAACTGTTTTTT
- | TRBJ1-2 | TRBV19 | - | CASSMGGGGYTF | TGTGCCAGTAGTATGGGAGGTGGTGGCTACACCTTC
- | TRBJ2-5 | TRBV19 | - | CASTCRSGETQYF | TGTGCCAGTACCTGCAGGTCTGGGGAGACCCAGTACTTC